This T cell receptor beta chain was captured by sequencing in a study of cytomegalovirus exposure and HLA in healthy donors. The wider study: Samples from HLA-typed donors yielded 65 million to 90 million unique TCRs in an early data release.

Broader study findings: Fewer N-insertions than the roughly 670-donor mean were reportedly shown by an Asian-associated ancestry cluster in a later analysis.

13 Jbeta primers and 60 Vbeta primers were used for the PCR. The repertoire was sequenced with immunoSEQ multiplex PCR; TCRdb's copy has only in-frame clones and lacks some. The profile shows 170,000 or so clones, 77% of them singletons. This clone was counted once. The antigen is not known. The sample taken for sequencing was PBMCs. This clonotype was sampled from a woman aged 55-69 years in good health and CMV-seropositive.

The CDR3 sequence: CASSPSGGPNQPQHF. Written as DNA, the CDR3 is TGTGCCAGCAGCCCAAGCGGGGGACCTAATCAGCCCCAGCATTTT. This chain joins TRBV14 and TRBJ1-5; TRBD1 is a possible D gene (5 bases). Deletions cut 4 bases from V and 4 bases from J, with 14 bases between. The CDR3 length is 15 residues. From germline, CDR1 is SGHDN and CDR2 FVKESK.